These T cell receptor beta chains were read from a single sample in a study of lymphopenia after photon versus proton radiotherapy. Some clones are missing from TCRdb's copy, which holds only in-frame ones; the method was immunoSEQ multiplex PCR. The sample holds about 160,000 clones, less than 90% seen once. The starting material was peripheral blood, obtained from a patient treated with photon-based radiotherapy. The receptors shown here come from a man between 45 and 60 years old with gastric cancer. CDR3s include the opening cysteine and the closing phenylalanine or tryptophan. Fields, in order: D gene, V gene, clone size, J gene, CDR3 protein, CDR3 DNA. A D gene is named only where the DNA matches it firmly. Where a row states a size, it is once, few, many or the class of an expanded clone; other rows omit it.

D: -; V: TRBV9; size: -; J: TRBJ2-1; CDR3: CASSPRSISYNEQFF; DNA: TGTGCCAGCAGCCCACGGAGTATTTCCTACAATGAGCAGTTCTTC
D: -; V: TRBV29-1; size: -; J: TRBJ2-7; CDR3: CSVETPTKQYF; DNA: TGCAGCGTTGAAACTCCTACGAAGCAGTACTTC
D: -; V: TRBV6-5; size: -; J: TRBJ2-3; CDR3: CASRGPAGTQYF; DNA: TGTGCCAGCAGGGGCCCCGCAGGGACGCAGTATTTT
D: TRBD1; V: TRBV19; size: -; J: TRBJ2-7; CDR3: CASSMGQGYEQYF; DNA: TGTGCCAGTAGTATGGGACAGGGCTACGAGCAGTACTTC
D: TRBD1; V: TRBV19; size: -; J: TRBJ1-2; CDR3: CASSIDGQASYGYTF; DNA: TGTGCCAGTAGTATAGACGGACAGGCTTCATATGGCTACACCTTC
D: TRBD1; V: TRBV28; size: once; J: TRBJ1-4; CDR3: CASSSGGSEEKLFF; DNA: TGTGCCAGCAGCTCAGGGGGCTCGGAGGAAAAACTGTTTTTT
D: TRBD2; V: TRBV18; size: -; J: TRBJ2-7; CDR3: CASSPLGRERYEQYF; DNA: TGTGCCAGCTCACCACTCGGGAGGGAGAGGTACGAGCAGTACTTC
D: -; V: TRBV7-8; size: -; J: TRBJ2-3; CDR3: CASRARTDTQYF; DNA: TGTGCTTCACGCGCACGCACAGATACGCAGTATTTT
D: -; V: TRBV5-5; size: -; J: TRBJ1-5; CDR3: CASSLSGFNQPQHF; DNA: TGTGCCAGCAGCTTATCAGGATTCAATCAGCCCCAGCATTTT
D: -; V: TRBV18; size: -; J: TRBJ2-6; CDR3: CASSPWRGANVLTF; DNA: TGTGCCAGCTCACCTTGGCGCGGGGCCAACGTCCTGACTTTC
D: TRBD2; V: TRBV11-2; size: -; J: TRBJ2-1; CDR3: CASSLGRTSGNNEQFF; DNA: TGTGCCAGCAGCTTAGGAAGGACTAGCGGTAACAATGAGCAGTTCTTC
D: TRBD1; V: TRBV7-6; size: -; J: TRBJ2-5; CDR3: CASSRDRGETQYF; DNA: TGTGCCAGCAGCCGAGACAGGGGCGAGACCCAGTACTTC
D: TRBD1; V: TRBV5-4; size: -; J: TRBJ2-7; CDR3: CASSQGQDRLKQYF; DNA: TGTGCCAGCAGCCAGGGACAGGACCGCTTGAAGCAGTACTTC
D: -; V: TRBV5-7; size: -; J: TRBJ2-2; CDR3: CASSLPRDSTCGELFF; DNA: TGTGCCAGCAGCCTACCGAGGGACTCTACTTGCGGGGAGCTGTTTTTT
D: -; V: TRBV6-6; size: -; J: TRBJ2-7; CDR3: CASSYEGVLNEQYF; DNA: TGTGCCAGCAGTTACGAGGGGGTGCTCAACGAGCAGTACTTC
D: -; V: TRBV9; size: -; J: TRBJ1-5; CDR3: CASSVGGFDQPQHF; DNA: TGTGCCAGCAGCGTAGGTGGTTTTGATCAGCCCCAGCATTTT
D: TRBD2; V: TRBV19; size: -; J: TRBJ2-7; CDR3: CASSIGLAGATYEQYF; DNA: TGTGCCAGTAGTATAGGACTAGCGGGCGCTACCTACGAGCAGTACTTC
D: -; V: TRBV12-5; size: -; J: TRBJ1-1; CDR3: CASGPDGNTEAFF; DNA: TGTGCTAGTGGCCCCGACGGTAACACTGAAGCTTTCTTT
D: -; V: TRBV30; size: -; J: TRBJ1-2; CDR3: CAWSVSRQSNYGYTF; DNA: TGTGCCTGGAGTGTATCTAGACAAAGTAACTATGGCTACACCTTC
D: TRBD1; V: TRBV6-5; size: once; J: TRBJ2-7; CDR3: CASSFGQGKQYF; DNA: TGTGCCAGCAGTTTTGGACAGGGGAAGCAGTACTTC
D: TRBD1; V: TRBV6-5; size: -; J: TRBJ1-4; CDR3: CASRGTTGGHEKLFF; DNA: TGTGCCAGCAGGGGAACGACAGGGGGCCACGAAAAACTGTTTTTT
D: TRBD1; V: TRBV6-1; size: -; J: TRBJ2-7; CDR3: CASRTGLYEQYF; DNA: TGTGCCAGCAGGACAGGGTTGTACGAGCAGTACTTC
D: TRBD1; V: TRBV12-5; size: -; J: TRBJ1-4; CDR3: CASATDRVEKLFF; DNA: TGTGCTAGTGCTACCGACAGGGTTGAAAAACTGTTTTTT
D: -; V: TRBV9; size: -; J: TRBJ1-1; CDR3: CASSRLDQANTEAFF; DNA: TGTGCCAGCTCCCGTTTAGACCAGGCTAACACTGAAGCTTTCTTT
D: -; V: TRBV6-1; size: few; J: TRBJ1-5; CDR3: CASSERGGNQPQHF; DNA: TGTGCCAGCAGTGAACGGGGGGGCAATCAGCCCCAGCATTTT
D: -; V: TRBV18; size: -; J: TRBJ2-1; CDR3: CASSPVNGRDNEQFF; DNA: TGTGCCAGCTCACCAGTGAATGGCAGGGACAATGAGCAGTTCTTC
D: -; V: TRBV29-1; size: -; J: TRBJ2-1; CDR3: CSVEGGEYHNEQFF; DNA: TGCAGCGTTGAGGGAGGAGAATACCACAATGAGCAGTTCTTC
D: -; V: TRBV28; size: -; J: TRBJ2-2; CDR3: CASSLFPGELFF; DNA: TGTGCCAGCAGTTTATTTCCCGGGGAGCTGTTTTTT
D: TRBD2; V: TRBV4-3; size: -; J: TRBJ2-3; CDR3: CASSQGAWSVAGGSTDTQYF; DNA: TGCGCCAGCAGCCAAGGAGCTTGGTCAGTAGCGGGAGGTAGCACAGATACGCAGTATTTT
D: -; V: TRBV2; size: -; J: TRBJ2-7; CDR3: CASSSSPRGEQYF; DNA: TGTGCCAGCAGTTCGTCCCCTAGGGGCGAGCAGTACTTC
D: TRBD1; V: TRBV5-6; size: once; J: TRBJ2-7; CDR3: CASSGGRDSSYEQYF; DNA: TGTGCCAGCAGCGGGGGACGGGACAGCTCCTACGAGCAGTACTTC
D: -; V: TRBV30; size: -; J: TRBJ2-3; CDR3: CAWSSGFGTGDTQYF; DNA: TGTGCCTGGAGTTCGGGGTTCGGGACTGGAGATACGCAGTATTTT
D: -; V: TRBV19; size: -; J: TRBJ1-1; CDR3: CASSIGIGTKAFF; DNA: TGTGCCAGTAGTATTGGGATCGGGACAAAAGCTTTCTTT
D: TRBD2; V: TRBV6-5; size: -; J: TRBJ2-7; CDR3: CASSYRAGGVYEQYF; DNA: TGTGCCAGCAGTTACCGGGCGGGAGGGGTCTACGAGCAGTACTTC
D: TRBD1; V: TRBV7-9; size: -; J: TRBJ2-1; CDR3: CASSLGQGGKDEQFF; DNA: TGTGCCAGCAGCTTGGGACAGGGAGGAAAGGATGAGCAGTTCTTC
D: -; V: TRBV2; size: -; J: TRBJ2-2; CDR3: CASSVRDTGELFF; DNA: TGTGCCAGCAGTGTCAGGGACACCGGGGAGCTGTTTTTT
D: -; V: TRBV6-5; size: -; J: TRBJ2-7; CDR3: CASRPTPGNYEQYF; DNA: TGTGCCAGCAGGCCAACCCCGGGAAACTACGAGCAGTACTTC
D: TRBD1; V: TRBV2; size: -; J: TRBJ2-7; CDR3: CASTWTGNEQYF; DNA: TGTGCCAGCACTTGGACAGGGAACGAGCAGTACTTC
D: TRBD2; V: TRBV29-1; size: -; J: TRBJ2-7; CDR3: CSVAQGREGPYEQYF; DNA: TGCAGCGTTGCACAAGGGCGGGAGGGACCCTACGAGCAGTACTTC
D: -; V: TRBV30; size: -; J: TRBJ2-7; CDR3: CAWSVTGLPYEQYF; DNA: TGTGCCTGGAGTGTGACAGGACTACCCTACGAGCAGTACTTC
D: -; V: TRBV2; size: few; J: TRBJ1-4; CDR3: CASRKRGINEKLFF; DNA: TGTGCCAGCAGAAAAAGGGGGATTAATGAAAAACTGTTTTTT
D: -; V: TRBV9; size: -; J: TRBJ1-1; CDR3: CASSVAGVMNTEAFF; DNA: TGTGCCAGCAGCGTAGCCGGAGTCATGAACACTGAAGCTTTCTTT
D: TRBD2; V: TRBV7-9; size: -; J: TRBJ2-7; CDR3: CASSLGSGRAVYEQYF; DNA: TGTGCCAGCAGCTTAGGGAGCGGGAGGGCCGTTTACGAGCAGTACTTC
D: TRBD2; V: TRBV4-1; size: -; J: TRBJ2-1; CDR3: CASSHASGRVYNEQFF; DNA: TGCGCCAGCAGCCATGCTAGCGGGAGGGTTTACAATGAGCAGTTCTTC
D: TRBD1; V: TRBV9; size: -; J: TRBJ1-1; CDR3: CASNRDSGNTEAFF; DNA: TGTGCCAGCAACAGGGACAGCGGGAACACTGAAGCTTTCTTT
D: -; V: TRBV19; size: once; J: TRBJ1-1; CDR3: CASKRNTEAFF; DNA: TGTGCCAGTAAGCGGAACACTGAAGCTTTCTTT
D: -; V: TRBV7-9; size: -; J: TRBJ2-7; CDR3: CASSLGSWTEIYEQYF; DNA: TGTGCCAGCAGCTTAGGGAGTTGGACAGAAATCTACGAGCAGTACTTC
D: TRBD1; V: TRBV7-2; size: -; J: TRBJ1-2; CDR3: CASSLGQGNYGYTF; DNA: TGTGCCAGCAGCTTGGGACAGGGTAACTATGGCTACACCTTC
D: TRBD1; V: TRBV5-1; size: -; J: TRBJ2-5; CDR3: CASSPQGARETQYF; DNA: TGCGCCAGCAGCCCACAGGGGGCACGAGAGACCCAGTACTTC
D: -; V: TRBV5-1; size: -; J: TRBJ1-1; CDR3: CASSLEEGSGTEAFF; DNA: TGCGCCAGCAGCTTGGAAGAGGGATCGGGCACTGAAGCTTTCTTT
D: TRBD1; V: TRBV9; size: -; J: TRBJ2-7; CDR3: CASSTGTGKGSYEQYF; DNA: TGTGCCAGCAGCACCGGGACAGGGAAAGGCTCCTACGAGCAGTACTTC
D: -; V: TRBV13; size: -; J: TRBJ2-4; CDR3: CASSFRLGGDPWF; DNA: TGTGCCAGCAGCTTTCGACTGGGCGGGGACCCTTGGTTC
D: -; V: TRBV5-1; size: -; J: TRBJ1-2; CDR3: CASSLDRPRGGYTF; DNA: TGCGCCAGCAGCTTGGACAGGCCACGGGGTGGCTACACCTTC
D: -; V: TRBV30; size: -; J: TRBJ2-5; CDR3: CAWSVSPVAETQYF; DNA: TGTGCCTGGAGTGTTAGCCCAGTGGCAGAGACCCAGTACTTC
D: -; V: TRBV7-9; size: -; J: TRBJ2-2; CDR3: CASSPGLTANTGELFF; DNA: TGTGCCAGCAGCCCCGGTCTGACAGCCAACACCGGGGAGCTGTTTTTT
D: -; V: TRBV4-1; size: -; J: TRBJ2-1; CDR3: CASSQEDSFYNEQFF; DNA: TGCGCCAGCAGCCAAGAGGATTCTTTTTACAATGAGCAGTTCTTC
D: TRBD2; V: TRBV7-9; size: -; J: TRBJ2-1; CDR3: CASSPKKAGSSYNEQFF; DNA: TGTGCCAGCAGCCCCAAAAAAGCGGGGTCAAGTTACAATGAGCAGTTCTTC